The 30 T cell receptor beta chains reported below all come from one sample, sequenced in a study of blood T cell repertoires in COVID-19. Assay: immunoSEQ multiplex PCR; the TCRdb copy retains only in-frame clones and omits some. The sample lists 150,000 to 200,000 clones, roughly nine tenths seen once, with approximately 3.5% in the top ten. Sequenced input: peripheral blood. The receptors originated from a man in his sixties or seventies with acute or convalescent COVID-19.

The chain combines TRBV4-2 with TRBJ1-4; D is uncertain. This CDR3 spans 14 amino acids. Germline lookup yields CDR1 LGHNA and CDR2 YNFKEQ. V lost 0 bases and J lost 8, with 10 bases in between. The CDR3 loop reads CASSQDGYGEKLFF. The CDR3 DNA reads TGTGCCAGCAGCCAAGACGGGTATGGAGAAAAACTGTTTTTT.

The V call is TRBV2, the J call TRBJ2-5; 12 bases fit TRBD2. Germline assignment: CDR1 SNHLY and CDR2 FYNNEI. The CDR3 covers 17 residues. V dropped 4 bases and J dropped 1; count of bases not matched to a gene: 7. CDR3 amino acids: CASSGLAGAPFQETQYF. CDR3 in DNA: TGTGCCAGCAGTGGACTAGCGGGAGCCCCCTTCCAAGAGACCCAGTACTTC. The full variable domain, with the rest looked up from reference TRBV2 and TRBJ2-5, is EPEVTQTPSHQVTQMGQEVILRCVPISNHLYFYWYRQILGQKVEFLVSFYNNEISEKSEIFDDQFSVERPDGSNFTLKIRSTKLEDSAMYFCASSGLAGAPFQETQYFGPGTRLLVL.

V and J are TRBV28 and TRBJ2-3; TRBD2 agrees at 14 bases. This CDR3 spans 19 amino acids. The V gene's germline CDR1 is MDHEN and CDR2 SYDVKM. With 3 bases clipped from V and 5 bases from J, the junction kept 13 bases outside the gene matches. The DNA for the CDR3 is TGTGCCAGCAGTTTGATCGGACTAGCGGGAGGCCCGGCGAAAGATACGCAGTATTTT. It specifies CASSLIGLAGGPAKDTQYF. The variable domain in full, with the rest retrieved from reference TRBV28 and TRBJ2-3, is DVKVTQSSRYLVKRTGEKVFLECVQDMDHENMFWYRQDPGLGLRLIYFSYDVKMKEKGDIPEGYSVSREKKERFSLILESASTNQTSMYLCASSLIGLAGGPAKDTQYFGPGTRLTVL.

CDR3: CASKVEGHGLAEKLFF. Written as DNA, the CDR3 is TGCGCCAGCAAGGTGGAGGGGCACGGATTAGCTGAAAAACTGTTTTTT. The rearrangement joins TRBV5-1 to TRBJ1-4; D perhaps matches TRBD1 (5 bases). Trimming cost V 6 bases and J 7 bases, with 22 bases left between them. Germline CDR1 is SGHRS and CDR2 is YFSETQ. This CDR3 comprises 16 residues.

The sample holds a few counts of this clone. This chain uses TRBV30 with TRBJ1-6; D call uncertain. CDR3 size: 13 residues. Germline CDR1 reads GTSNPN; CDR2 reads SVGIG (reference sequence). V lost 6 bases and J 10 bases, leaving 16 bases between the germline ends. CDR3 sequence: CACLRAFGSPLHF. In DNA form, the CDR3 reads TGTGCCTGCCTCCGCGCCTTCGGGTCACCCCTCCACTTT.

The rearrangement joins TRBV3-1 (or the pseudogene TRBV3-2) to TRBJ1-1; D is perhaps TRBD1 (5 bases). Germline V gene data show CDR1 as LGHDT and CDR2 as YNNKEL (reference sequence). This CDR3 contains 15 residues. With 1 base removed from V and 4 bases from J, the gap between germline ends came to 13 bases. The CDR3 reads CASSQVGPGITEAFF. The CDR3 bases are TGTGCCAGCAGCCAAGTTGGCCCAGGGATCACTGAAGCTTTCTTT.

V gene TRBV4-2 combines with J gene TRBJ1-5; no clear D. CDR1 and CDR2 (germline): LGHNA, YNFKEQ. The CDR3 is made up of 13 amino acids. Trimming took off 0 bases at V and 5 bases at J, with 5 bases between the two ends. CDR3 protein: CASSQERDQPQHF. CDR3 in DNA: TGTGCCAGCAGCCAAGAACGAGATCAGCCCCAGCATTTT.

The J gene is TRBJ2-7, the V gene TRBV5-8; 11 bases are shared with TRBD2. The germline V gene has CDR1 SGHTS and CDR2 YDEGEE. This CDR3 has 15 amino acids. Unmatched junction bases numbered 11, after V lost 6 bases and J lost 6 bases. CDR3 in amino acids: CASNVLAGGFGEQYF. CDR3 DNA sequence: TGTGCCAGCAACGTTTTAGCGGGAGGGTTTGGCGAGCAGTACTTC.

The chain recombines TRBV19 with TRBJ1-4; D may be TRBD1 (5 bases). This CDR3 has 15 amino acids. Germline assignment: CDR1 LNHDA and CDR2 SQIVND (reference sequence). Deletions cut 6 bases from V and 0 bases from J, with 11 bases between. The CDR3 coding sequence is TGTGCCAGTAGAGAAGACAGAACAACTAATGAAAAACTGTTTTTT. Translated, it gives CASREDRTTNEKLFF.

The chain combines TRBV28 with TRBJ2-2, with unresolved D. The CDR3 loop spans 13 amino acids. Trimming took 3 bases from V and 6 from J, leaving 8 bases between them. Germline V gives CDR1 MDHEN, CDR2 SYDVKM. CDR3 DNA sequence: TGTGCCAGCAGTTTGTGGCCTCCCGGGGAGCTGTTTTTT. This encodes CASSLWPPGELFF.

The rearrangement uses TRBV5-1 and TRBJ2-3, with 8 bases lining up with TRBD2. The CDR3 is 15 residues long. Germline V gene lookup returns CDR1 SGHRS and CDR2 YFSETQ. V shed 4 bases, J shed 2 bases, and the junction held 6 bases outside the gene matches. The CDR3 is CASSTQRETTDTQYF. CDR3 coding DNA: TGCGCCAGCAGCACACAGCGGGAGACCACAGATACGCAGTATTTT.

This rearrangement joins TRBV5-1 to TRBJ2-1; 16 bases fit TRBD2. Trimming removed 7 bases from V and 0 bases from J; junction bases left unmatched: 7. CDR3 length: 18 amino acids. Germline CDR1 and CDR2: SGHRS and YFSETQ. The CDR3 DNA reads as TGCGCCAGCCGGGGGACTAGCGGGAGGGTCCCCTCCTACAATGAGCAGTTCTTC. Its protein product is CASRGTSGRVPSYNEQFF. The full variable domain, rest sourced from reference TRBV5-1 and TRBJ2-1, is KAGVTQTPRYLIKTRGQQVTLSCSPISGHRSVSWYQQTPGQGLQFLFEYFSETQRNKGNFPGRFSGRQFSNSRSEMNVSTLELGDSALYLCASRGTSGRVPSYNEQFFGPGTRLTVL.

The chain employs TRBV27 and TRBJ1-6, with a possible D match to TRBD1 (5 bases). CDR1 is MNHEY and CDR2 is SMNVEV in the germline V gene (reference sequence). Trimming shortened V by 6 bases and J by 8 bases, and 14 bases separated the two germline ends. The CDR3 consists of 14 residues. CDR3 in DNA: TGTGCCAGCAGGGAGTCAGGGAATCATTCACCCCTCCACTTT. Amino acid sequence: CASRESGNHSPLHF.

This chain connects TRBV9 to TRBJ2-7; tentatively, D is TRBD2 (5 bases). The CDR3 has 15 residues. The germline V and J ends were trimmed by 5 bases and 2 bases, with 17 bases remaining between them. In germline, CDR1 is SGDLS, CDR2 YYNGEE. In DNA, the CDR3 is TGTGCCAGCAGTAGCGTACCCGGGGATACCTACGAGCAGTACTTC. Translating it yields CASSSVPGDTYEQYF.

The rearrangement joins TRBV27 to TRBJ2-1, with 9 bases fitting TRBD2. Trimming took 0 bases from V and 0 from J; bases not matched to a gene: 12. The germline V gene encodes CDR1 MNHEY and CDR2 SMNVEV (reference sequence). The CDR3 totals 20 residues. CDR3 sequence (DNA): TGTGCCAGCAGTTTATCACCAAGCGGGAGGTATACCCGCTCCTACAATGAGCAGTTCTTC. Translating it yields CASSLSPSGRYTRSYNEQFF.

This clone has just a few counts. The CDR3 loop is CASRNPTGSKATNEKLFF. In DNA, the CDR3 is TGTGCCAGCAGGAACCCAACAGGGTCGAAGGCAACTAATGAAAAACTGTTTTTT. The V call is TRBV28, the J call TRBJ1-4; possibly TRBD1 for D (6 bases). Trimming removed 6 bases from V and 0 bases from J, with 20 bases in between. The CDR3 is 18 residues long. Germline lookup yields CDR1 MDHEN and CDR2 SYDVKM.

The rearrangement joins TRBV19 to TRBJ1-1; the match to TRBD1 covers 7 bases. The ends lost 5 bases at V and 6 bases at J; junction bases unmatched: 9. The germline gives CDR1 LNHDA, CDR2 SQIVND (reference sequence). The CDR3 spans 14 residues. CDR3 DNA: TGTGCCAGTAGTTGGGACAGTTCAAGGTCTGAAGCTTTCTTT. It encodes CASSWDSSRSEAFF.

The chain joins TRBV28 to TRBJ1-3; no firm D call. Trimming cost V 5 bases and J 6 bases, with 20 bases left between them. This CDR3 comprises 16 residues. CDR1 and CDR2 (germline): MDHEN, SYDVKM. DNA for the CDR3: TGTGCCAGCAGTACCGATTCGGGAACAGATCCAAACACCATATATTTT. Protein product: CASSTDSGTDPNTIYF.

CDR3 nucleotide sequence: TGTGCCAGCAGCCTACTCCGACAGACCGGGGAGCTGTTTTTT. Its translation is CASSLLRQTGELFF. The chain joins TRBV11-2 to TRBJ2-2; a weak D match, TRBD1 (5 bases). The V end lost 5 bases, the J end lost 5 bases, and 12 bases lay between the germline ends. Germline V gene lookup returns CDR1 SGHAT and CDR2 FQNNGV. The length of the CDR3 is 14 residues.

A single count supports this clone. The chain carries TRBV15 and TRBJ2-5; D perhaps matches TRBD2 (7 bases). Trimming left V 5 bases short and J 5 bases short, with 12 bases between. The CDR3 loop spans 13 amino acids. Germline-derived CDR1 and CDR2 are LNHNV and YYDKDF (reference sequence). The CDR3 region has the DNA TGTGCCACCAGCGGGGGGGCCGAGGAGACCCAGTACTTC. It encodes CATSGGAEETQYF.

CDR3 sequence (DNA): TGTGCCAGCCTCTCGACAGGTTCGGGAAACACCATATATTTT. This encodes CASLSTGSGNTIYF. V usage is TRBV28 and J usage is TRBJ1-3; D may be TRBD1 (6 bases). The V gene lost 8 bases and the J gene lost 4 bases, with 15 bases spanning the gap. The CDR3 consists of 14 residues. The V gene's germline CDR1 is MDHEN and CDR2 SYDVKM.

V and J are TRBV28 and TRBJ2-7; tentative D call: TRBD2 (5 bases). CDR3 length equals 15 residues. The V end was cut by 3 bases, the J end by 6 bases, with 18 bases between. Germline assignment: CDR1 MDHEN and CDR2 SYDVKM. CDR3 nucleotide sequence: TGTGCCAGCAGTTTCAGTCCGGCTAGCTTCAGCGAGCAGTACTTC. As protein: CASSFSPASFSEQYF.

The CDR3: CASSPGQVYEQYF. The DNA for the CDR3 is TGTGCCAGCAGTCCGGGACAGGTCTACGAGCAGTACTTC. The chain recombines TRBV27 with TRBJ2-7; 8 bases map to TRBD1. This CDR3 is 13 amino acids long. J was trimmed by 3 bases and V by 5 bases; bases with no gene match: 3. Germline V gene data show CDR1 as MNHEY and CDR2 as SMNVEV (reference sequence).

This clone appeared a single time. This sequence joins TRBV2 and TRBJ1-5; maybe TRBD1 (5 bases). The CDR3 has 15 amino acids. Trimming shortened V by 1 base and J by 5 bases, and 12 bases separated the two germline ends. The germline gives CDR1 SNHLY, CDR2 FYNNEI. The CDR3 reads CASSEEPGSYQPQHF. In DNA, the CDR3 is TGTGCCAGCAGTGAAGAACCAGGGTCCTATCAGCCCCAGCATTTT.

The chain couples TRBV24-1 to TRBJ2-1; 7 bases line up with TRBD2. Unmatched junction bases numbered 14, after V lost 5 bases and J lost 8 bases. The germline CDR1 and CDR2 sequences are KGHDR and SFDVKD. The CDR3 runs 16 residues. CDR3 bases: TGTGCCACCAGTGGGGGGGGTGGGGTAAGGGAGGATGAGCAGTTCTTC. Protein sequence: CATSGGGGVREDEQFF.

The chain links TRBV6-5 to TRBJ1-2; TRBD1 matches 11 bases. Germline CDR1 is MNHEY and CDR2 is SVGAGI. V dropped 3 bases and J dropped 4; count of bases not matched to a gene: 7. The CDR3 has 16 residues. CDR3 sequence reads: CASSYIRTGGGYGYTF. CDR3 in DNA: TGTGCCAGCAGTTATATCCGGACAGGGGGCGGCTATGGCTACACCTTC.

The rearrangement uses TRBV4-1 and TRBJ1-1; the D gene is possibly TRBD1 (5 bases). CDR1 MGHRA and CDR2 YSYEKL come from the germline V gene. V shed 0 bases and J shed 0 bases, with 17 bases lying between them. The CDR3 is made up of 18 amino acids. CDR3 bases: TGCGCCAGCAGCCAAGATCCCGCCAGGGAACGAATGAACACTGAAGCTTTCTTT. This gives the protein CASSQDPARERMNTEAFF.

The chain links TRBV18 to TRBJ1-2; maybe TRBD1 (5 bases). Germline CDR1 reads KGHSH; CDR2 reads LQKENI. V was clipped by 2 bases and J by 3 bases, with 7 bases between them. This CDR3 is built from 13 residues. This CDR3 reads CASSPDRDYGYTF. The CDR3 DNA follows: TGTGCCAGCTCACCAGACAGAGACTATGGCTACACCTTC.

The gene calls are TRBV7-3 and TRBJ2-3; D is unclear. The CDR3 has 14 residues. Deletions cut 1 base from V and 5 bases from J, with 10 bases between. CDR1 is SGHTA, CDR2 FQGTGA, per germline. The CDR3, as DNA: TGTGCCAGCAGCTTAAGGCCAATTGGAGATACGCAGTATTTT. Its protein is CASSLRPIGDTQYF.

This chain's CDR3 is CASSYTGGETQYF. The CDR3 region has the DNA TGTGCCAGCAGTTACACAGGGGGAGAGACCCAGTACTTC. The V gene is TRBV2, the J gene TRBJ2-5; 8 positions match TRBD1. Germline lookup yields CDR1 SNHLY and CDR2 FYNNEI. This CDR3 contains 13 residues. Trimming took 5 bases from V and 4 from J; bases not matched to a gene: 3.